This T cell receptor (beta chain) was obtained from a study of PD-1 blockade in classical Hodgkin lymphoma. Assay used: immunoSEQ multiplex PCR; TCRdb lists only in-frame clones, some missing. Of approximately 6,400 clones in the sample, approximately 80% are singletons; the top ten hold less than 4.5%. In every patient, relapse followed autologous stem cell transplantation, while exposure to brentuximab vedotin differed. With magnetic negative selection, CD4+ T cells were purified from PBMCs that had been thawed. The material was CD4+ T cells from blood, obtained at baseline. The sequence came from a human donor with classical Hodgkin lymphoma.

The CDR3 sequence: CAISEVGTGASGEAFF. The CDR3 DNA follows: TGTGCCATCAGTGAGGTAGGGACAGGGGCTAGCGGTGAAGCTTTCTTT. The rearrangement links TRBV10-3 to TRBJ1-1; 10 nucleotides agree with TRBD1. Germline trimming cut 2 bases from V and 7 bases from J; bases unmatched to any gene: 10. The CDR3 totals 16 residues. Germline V gene data show CDR1 as ENHRY and CDR2 as SYGVKD.